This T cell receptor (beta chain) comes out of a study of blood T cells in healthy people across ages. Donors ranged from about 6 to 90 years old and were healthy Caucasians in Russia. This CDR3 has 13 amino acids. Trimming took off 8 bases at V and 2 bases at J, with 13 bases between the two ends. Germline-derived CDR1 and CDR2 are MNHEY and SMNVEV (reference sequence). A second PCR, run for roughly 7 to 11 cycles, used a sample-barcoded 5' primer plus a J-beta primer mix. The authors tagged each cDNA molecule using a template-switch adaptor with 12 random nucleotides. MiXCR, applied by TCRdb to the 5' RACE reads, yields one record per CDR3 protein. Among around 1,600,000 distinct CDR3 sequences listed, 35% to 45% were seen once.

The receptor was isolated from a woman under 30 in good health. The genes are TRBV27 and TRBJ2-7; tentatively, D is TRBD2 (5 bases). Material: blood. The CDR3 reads CASCALGAYEQYF. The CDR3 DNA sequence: TGTGCCAGCTGTGCCCTCGGGGCCTACGAGCAGTACTTC.